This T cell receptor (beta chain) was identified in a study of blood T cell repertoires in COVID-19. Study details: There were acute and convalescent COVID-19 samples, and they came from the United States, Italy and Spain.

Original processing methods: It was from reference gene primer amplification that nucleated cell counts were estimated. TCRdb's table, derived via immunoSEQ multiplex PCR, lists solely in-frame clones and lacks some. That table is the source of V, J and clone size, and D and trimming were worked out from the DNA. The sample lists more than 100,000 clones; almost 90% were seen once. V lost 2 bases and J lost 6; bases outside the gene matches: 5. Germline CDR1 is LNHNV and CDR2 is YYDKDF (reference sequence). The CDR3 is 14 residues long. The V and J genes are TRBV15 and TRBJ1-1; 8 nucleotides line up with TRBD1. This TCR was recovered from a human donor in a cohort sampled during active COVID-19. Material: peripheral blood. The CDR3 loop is CATSRSDRGAEAFF. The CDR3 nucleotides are TGTGCCACCAGCAGATCAGACAGGGGCGCTGAAGCTTTCTTT. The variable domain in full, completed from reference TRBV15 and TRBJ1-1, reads DAMVIQNPRYQVTQFGKPVTLSCSQTLNHNVMYWYQQKSSQAPKLLFHYYDKDFNNEADTPDNFQSRRPNTSFCFLDIRSPGLGDTAMYLCATSRSDRGAEAFFGQGTRLTVV.